The 30 T cell receptor beta chains below all came from one sample that was sequenced in a study of graft-versus-host responses after intestinal transplantation. Intraepithelial lymphocytes and lamina propria lymphocytes were released through processing of graft tissue. Sequenced by immunoSEQ multiplex PCR; TCRdb stores in-frame clones only, minus some. The table lists about 1,800 clones, 85% to 90% of them singletons. Sequencing was performed on ileum tissue, taken about 380 days after intestinal transplantation. The receptors derive from a human patient who received an intestinal transplant, so some T cells may come from the graft donor.

The rearrangement joins TRBV27 to TRBJ2-3; D remains unclear. The CDR3 has 14 amino acids. Trimming took 0 bases from V and 4 from J, leaving 8 bases between them. The germline CDR1 and CDR2 sequences are MNHEY and SMNVEV (reference sequence). The CDR3 sequence is CASSLSLGADTQYF. CDR3 coding DNA: TGTGCCAGCAGTTTATCGCTTGGCGCAGATACGCAGTATTTT.

CDR3 loop: CASSQEGREGTDTQYF. The CDR3 DNA is TGTGCCAGCAGCCAAGAAGGGCGGGAAGGTACAGATACGCAGTATTTT. The chain employs TRBV4-2 and TRBJ2-3; perhaps TRBD2 as D (6 bases). Germline values: CDR1 LGHNA, CDR2 YNFKEQ. V was pared by 0 bases and J by 3 bases, with 13 bases between. The CDR3 consists of 16 residues.

The chain couples TRBV11-2 to TRBJ1-2, with D perhaps matching TRBD1 (5 bases). CDR1 SGHAT and CDR2 FQNNGV come from the germline V gene. The CDR3 covers 15 residues. Deletions cut 0 bases from V and 6 bases from J, with 14 bases between. CDR3 in DNA: TGTGCCAGCAGCTTAGATATAGGGGATCGGGATGGCTACACCTTC. Translating gives CASSLDIGDRDGYTF.

The chain links TRBV5-1 to TRBJ2-5; 8 bases map to TRBD2. The CDR3 loop spans 16 amino acids. The V and J ends lost 4 bases and 5 bases, in that order; junction bases with no gene match: 13. Germline V gene lookup returns CDR1 SGHRS and CDR2 YFSETQ. The CDR3 spells CASSLSPAGVGETQYF. The CDR3 DNA sequence: TGCGCCAGCAGCCTCTCTCCAGCGGGAGTGGGGGAGACCCAGTACTTC.

The genes are TRBV5-1 and TRBJ1-6, with 9 bases lining up with TRBD1. The CDR3 has 16 residues. The trim removed 1 base at V and 10 bases at J, leaving 9 bases unmatched. Germline V gene sequence: CDR1 SGHRS, CDR2 YFSETQ. The CDR3 here is CASSLNVQGAGSPLHF. In DNA, the CDR3 is TGCGCCAGCAGCTTGAACGTACAGGGGGCAGGATCACCCCTCCACTTT.

The rearrangement links TRBV7-3 to TRBJ2-2; TRBD2 agrees at 9 bases. This CDR3 has 16 amino acids. Germline CDR1 SGHTA, CDR2 FQGTGA. Trimming took 0 bases from V and 7 from J; bases not matched to a gene: 6. The CDR3 nucleotides are TGTGCCAGCAGCTTAACTCCTAGCGGGACCGACGGGGAGCTGTTTTTT. Amino acid sequence: CASSLTPSGTDGELFF.

The chain has TRBV30 and TRBJ1-5; no clear D. CDR3 length: 14 amino acids. V lost 0 bases, J lost 3 bases, and 9 bases lay in between. Germline-derived CDR1 and CDR2 are GTSNPN and SVGIG (reference sequence). In nucleotides, the CDR3 is TGTGCCTGGAGTGTAGAACAGTTCAATCAGCCCCAGCATTTT. This translates into CAWSVEQFNQPQHF.

V and J are TRBV6-4 and TRBJ2-1; 13 bases align to TRBD2. J was trimmed by 3 bases and V by 4 bases; bases with no gene match: 0. Per germline, CDR1 MRHNA and CDR2 SNTAGT. The CDR3 is made up of 15 amino acids. CDR3 coding DNA: TGTGCCAGCAGTGGGACTAGCGGGAGCTACAATGAGCAGTTCTTC. Translation: CASSGTSGSYNEQFF.

The chain links TRBV6-1 to TRBJ2-7; TRBD2 agrees at 7 bases. Trimming removed 7 bases from V and 4 bases from J; junction bases left unmatched: 4. CDR1 and CDR2 from the germline V gene are MNHNS and SASEGT. The CDR3 has 12 amino acids. CDR3 loop: CASINSGYEQYF. The CDR3 DNA reads TGTGCCAGCATTAATAGCGGGTACGAGCAGTACTTC.

The rearrangement uses TRBV7-9 and TRBJ1-2, with 7 nucleotides matching TRBD1. V was pared by 5 bases and J by 6 bases, with 9 bases of the junction left unmatched. From germline, CDR1 is SEHNR and CDR2 FQNEAQ (reference sequence). This CDR3 is 14 amino acids long. The chain's CDR3 is CASSTEGGGDGYTF. CDR3 sequence (DNA): TGTGCCAGCAGCACCGAGGGAGGGGGCGATGGCTACACCTTC.

The sample holds one count of this clone. The junction does not match germline at one end; this may be a read error. Other DNA sequences from this sample encode an identical CDR3 as well. The J gene is TRBJ2-7, the V gene TRBV2, with 15 bases that match TRBD2. CDR1 SNHLY and CDR2 FYNNEI come from the germline V gene. There are 16 residues in the CDR3. CDR3 loop: CASSEGGLAGGYEQYF. The CDR3 nucleotides are TGTGCCAGCAGCGAAGGGGGACTAGCGGGGGGATACGAGCAGTACTTC.

The chain has TRBV6-5 and TRBJ2-5, with D maybe TRBD2 (6 bases). Germline CDR1 reads MNHEY; CDR2 reads SVGAGI. This CDR3 has 14 amino acids. Trimming shortened V by 2 bases and J by 1 base, and 8 bases separated the two germline ends. The CDR3 reads CASSYGGTQETQYF. The CDR3 DNA reads as TGTGCCAGCAGTTACGGGGGGACCCAAGAGACCCAGTACTTC.

This clone occurred once. The chain has TRBV21-1 and TRBJ2-7; the table calls TRBD2, which could not be checked here. TRBV21-1 is tagged as a pseudogene. The CDR3 extends over 22 amino acids. CDR3 amino acids: CASSKVGRASGSGGNNSYEQYF. DNA of the CDR3: TGTGCCAGCAGCAAAGTGGGACGTGCAAGCGGGAGTGGGGGGAACAACTCCTACGAGCAGTACTTC.

This chain joins TRBV11-2 and TRBJ1-1; D not certain. Germline CDR1 is SGHAT and CDR2 is FQNNGV. This CDR3 is 13 amino acids long. Deletions cut 1 base from V and 4 bases from J, with 7 bases between. The CDR3 DNA is TGTGCCAGCAGCTTAGTTGAGGGCACTGAAGCTTTCTTT. Its protein product is CASSLVEGTEAFF.

This rearrangement joins TRBV5-5 to TRBJ2-1; 14 positions match TRBD2. Trimming removed 4 bases from V and 6 bases from J; junction bases left unmatched: 3. Germline lookup yields CDR1 SGHKS and CDR2 YYEKEE (reference sequence). This CDR3 spans 15 amino acids. The CDR3 spells CASSATSGGGNEQFF. The CDR3 bases are TGTGCCAGCAGCGCGACTAGCGGGGGGGGCAATGAGCAGTTCTTC.

This chain joins TRBV6-1 and TRBJ2-1; perhaps TRBD1 as D (6 bases). Germline V CDR1 and CDR2: MNHNS, SASEGT. This CDR3 has 17 residues. Trimming took 4 bases from V and 3 from J, leaving 19 bases between them. CDR3 amino acids: CASSGAPGQTNYNEQFF. The CDR3, as DNA: TGTGCCAGCAGTGGGGCTCCGGGACAAACCAACTACAATGAGCAGTTCTTC.

This rearrangement joins TRBV6-6 to TRBJ2-7, with 8 bases matching TRBD1. The ends lost 2 bases at V and 6 bases at J; junction bases unmatched: 9. This CDR3 is built from 15 residues. CDR1 is MNHNY, CDR2 SVGAGI, per germline (reference sequence). The CDR3 reads CASSYTLGQAFEQYF. The CDR3 nucleotides are TGTGCCAGCAGTTACACCCTGGGACAGGCCTTCGAGCAGTACTTC.

The chain has TRBV6-4 and TRBJ1-4; tentative D call: TRBD1 (5 bases). The CDR3 loop spans 15 amino acids. CDR1 is MRHNA, CDR2 SNTAGT, per germline. Trimming pared 5 bases from V and 1 base from J, leaving 11 bases between. CDR3 residues: CASSSGAGTNEKLFF. CDR3 DNA: TGTGCCAGCAGTAGCGGGGCAGGAACTAATGAAAAACTGTTTTTT.

The V and J genes are TRBV25-1 and TRBJ2-1, with 9 positions matching TRBD2. CDR1 MGHDK and CDR2 SYGVNS come from the germline V gene. The CDR3 is made up of 14 amino acids. J gave up 9 bases and V 4 bases, and 7 bases lay outside the gene matches. The CDR3: CASSGLAGEGEQFF. The DNA of the CDR3 is TGTGCCAGCAGTGGATTAGCGGGAGAGGGTGAGCAGTTCTTC.

Only one count was recorded for this clone. The rearrangement links TRBV5-1 to TRBJ2-1; TRBD2 aligns across 7 bases. The V gene end was trimmed by 0 bases and the J gene end by 4 bases; junction bases not matched to a gene: 7. Germline values: CDR1 SGHRS, CDR2 YFSETQ. The CDR3 consists of 16 residues. CDR3 nucleotides: TGCGCCAGCAGCTTGGCCTCGGGACTAAATTACAATGAGCAGTTCTTC. As protein: CASSLASGLNYNEQFF.

The genes are TRBV7-9 and TRBJ2-5; D not certain. Germline values: CDR1 SEHNR, CDR2 FQNEAQ (reference sequence). The CDR3 extends over 16 amino acids. Trimming pared 1 base from V and 2 bases from J, leaving 14 bases between. Written as DNA, the CDR3 is TGTGCCAGCAGCTTAGTCACGGATTGGAAACAAGAGACCCAGTACTTC. Translation: CASSLVTDWKQETQYF.

The V gene is TRBV9, the J gene TRBJ2-2, with 8 bases identical to TRBD2. The CDR3 consists of 16 residues. Germline assignment: CDR1 SGDLS and CDR2 YYNGEE. The J segment lost 9 bases and the V segment lost 0 bases, leaving 10 bases of the junction unmatched. The CDR3 spells CASSVAPSGGERELFF. DNA of the CDR3: TGTGCCAGCAGCGTAGCCCCCTCGGGAGGGGAGAGGGAGCTGTTTTTT.

The chain combines TRBV29-1 with TRBJ2-4, with D tentatively TRBD1 (6 bases). CDR3 length equals 14 residues. Trimming took 1 base from V and 3 from J, leaving 10 bases between them. Germline V gene data show CDR1 as SQVTM and CDR2 as ANQGSEA. The CDR3 protein is CSVEGTGYKNIQYF. CDR3 sequence (DNA): TGCAGCGTTGAAGGAACAGGGTACAAAAACATTCAGTACTTC.

This clone was detected only a few times. The V call is TRBV29-1, the J call TRBJ1-1, with 11 bases aligning to TRBD1. Germline V gene sequence: CDR1 SQVTM, CDR2 ANQGSEA. V was pared by 5 bases and J by 3 bases, with 11 bases of the junction left unmatched. The CDR3 is 16 amino acids. The CDR3 region is CSVLSRTGGFYTEAFF. The DNA of the CDR3 is TGCAGCGTTCTCAGCCGGACAGGGGGCTTTTACACTGAAGCTTTCTTT.

The J gene is TRBJ2-7, the V gene TRBV4-3, with a weak D call TRBD1 (5 bases). Germline CDR1 is LGHNA and CDR2 is YSLEER. Trimming left V 1 base short and J 6 bases short, with 13 bases between. This CDR3 comprises 14 residues. CDR3 loop: CASSQVSRGFEQYF. CDR3 bases: TGCGCCAGCAGCCAAGTTTCAAGGGGTTTCGAGCAGTACTTC.

This chain joins TRBV6-5 and TRBJ1-6; 8 positions match TRBD1. Germline lookup yields CDR1 MNHEY and CDR2 SVGAGI. J gave up 10 bases and V 0 bases, and 5 bases lay outside the gene matches. The CDR3 is 15 residues long. The CDR3 DNA sequence: TGTGCCAGCAGTTACTCAGGACAGGGAAGCTCACCCCTCCACTTT. Residues: CASSYSGQGSSPLHF.

V gene TRBV15 combines with J gene TRBJ1-2; TRBD1 matches 8 bases. Germline CDR1 LNHNV, CDR2 YYDKDF (reference sequence). Unmatched junction bases numbered 8, after V lost 8 bases and J lost 0 bases. The CDR3 is made up of 15 amino acids. CDR3: CATLDRAGSNYGYTF. The DNA of the CDR3 is TGTGCCACCTTGGACAGGGCCGGGTCTAACTATGGCTACACCTTC.

The genes are TRBV5-5 and TRBJ2-5; TRBD1 matches 9 bases. The CDR3 loop spans 14 amino acids. V lost 4 bases and J lost 5; bases outside the gene matches: 6. The germline CDR1 and CDR2 sequences are SGHKS and YYEKEE (reference sequence). DNA for the CDR3: TGTGCCAGCAGCGGGGACAGGGAGGCGGAGACCCAGTACTTC. This codes for CASSGDREAETQYF. Together with reference TRBV5-5 and TRBJ2-5, the CDR3 gives the full variable domain: DAGVTQSPTHLIKTRGQQVTLRCSPISGHKSVSWYQQVLGQGPQFIFQYYEKEERGRGNFPDRFSARQFPNYSSELNVNALLLGDSALYLCASSGDREAETQYFGPGTRLLVL.

This sequence joins TRBV30 and TRBJ2-7; 9 bases map to TRBD1. The CDR3 contains 15 residues. With 3 bases clipped from V and 4 bases from J, the junction kept 10 bases outside the gene matches. Germline values: CDR1 GTSNPN, CDR2 SVGIG (reference sequence). CDR3 nucleotides: TGTGCCTGGAGGGACACCGGGACAGGGATTTACGAGCAGTACTTC. Translated, it gives CAWRDTGTGIYEQYF.

This sequence joins TRBV10-3 and TRBJ2-2; 9 bases are a match to TRBD1. The germline V gene encodes CDR1 ENHRY and CDR2 SYGVKD. The CDR3 is made up of 16 amino acids. V lost 5 bases and J lost 0; bases outside the gene matches: 4. The CDR3 sequence: CAISKGQGTNTGELFF. DNA for the CDR3: TGTGCCATCAGTAAGGGACAGGGAACGAACACCGGGGAGCTGTTTTTT.